One T cell receptor beta chain is described in this entry. Its antigen is still unknown. This sample was included in a study of a mutant IDH1 vaccine in newly diagnosed glioma. Whole-study context: Treated patients showed a male proportion of roughly 62%, a female proportion of about 40%, and a mean age of roughly 40 years. Therapy received beforehand was radiotherapy, temozolomide, or both, with most patients given both.

The repertoire was sequenced with immunoSEQ multiplex PCR; TCRdb's copy has only in-frame clones and lacks some. Of around 28,000 clones listed, 82% were seen once; the top ten hold approximately 17%. Per germline, CDR1 LNHDA and CDR2 SQIVND (reference sequence). J was trimmed by 1 base and V by 0 bases; bases with no gene match: 6. The CDR3 extends over 17 amino acids. Time point denoted: week 23, last vaccination. Vaccinated patients received 300 ug of mutant IDH1 20-mer peptide per dose, with topical imiquimod. This TCR derives from a woman under 40 with glioma. V usage is TRBV19 and J usage is TRBJ1-5; the match to TRBD1 covers 7 bases. The sample was PBMCs, taken from a glioma patient whose treatment included an IDH1 peptide vaccine. The DNA for the CDR3 is TGTGCCAGTAGTATAGATCAAGGGGGCGCGAGCAATCAGCCCCAGCATTTT. Its translation: CASSIDQGGASNQPQHF.